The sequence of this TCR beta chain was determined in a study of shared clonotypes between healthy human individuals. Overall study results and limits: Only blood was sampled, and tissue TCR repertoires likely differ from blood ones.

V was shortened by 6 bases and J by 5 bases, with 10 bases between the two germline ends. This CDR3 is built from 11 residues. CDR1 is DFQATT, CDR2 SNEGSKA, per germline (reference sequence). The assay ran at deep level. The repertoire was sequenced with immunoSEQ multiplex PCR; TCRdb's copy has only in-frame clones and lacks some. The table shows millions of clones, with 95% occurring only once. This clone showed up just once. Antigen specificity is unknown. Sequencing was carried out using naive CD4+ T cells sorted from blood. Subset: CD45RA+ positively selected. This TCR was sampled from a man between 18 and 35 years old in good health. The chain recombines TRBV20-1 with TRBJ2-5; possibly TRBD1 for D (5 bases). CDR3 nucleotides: TGCAGTGCCGATTCAGGGGAGACCCAGTACTTC. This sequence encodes CSADSGETQYF.